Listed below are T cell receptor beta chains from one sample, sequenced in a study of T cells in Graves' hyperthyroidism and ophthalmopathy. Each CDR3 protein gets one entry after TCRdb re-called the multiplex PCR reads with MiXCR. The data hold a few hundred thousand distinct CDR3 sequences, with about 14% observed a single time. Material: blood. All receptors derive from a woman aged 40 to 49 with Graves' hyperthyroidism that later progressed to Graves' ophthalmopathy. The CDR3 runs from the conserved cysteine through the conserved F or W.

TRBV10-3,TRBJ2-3,CAISDKTDTQYF
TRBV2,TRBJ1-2,CASSGGETAWGYTF
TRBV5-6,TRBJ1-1,CASSRGRGRVNTEAFF
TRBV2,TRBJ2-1,CASSLWAYNEQFF
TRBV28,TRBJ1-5,CASSLGPRDRAQPQHF
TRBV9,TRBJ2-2,CASSVAVSGSTGELFF
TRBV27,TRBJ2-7,CASNPSRAGSYEQYF
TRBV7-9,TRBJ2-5,CASSLGQLQETQYF
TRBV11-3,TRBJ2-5,CASSLGQGALETQYF
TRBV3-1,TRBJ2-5,CASSQDLYGNKETQYF
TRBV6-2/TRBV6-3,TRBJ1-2,CASKRKWDTLLNYGYTF
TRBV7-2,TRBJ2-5,CASSLAVGLAGGYQETQYF
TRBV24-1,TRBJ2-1,CATSDGLVRTLNEQFF
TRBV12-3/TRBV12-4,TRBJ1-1,CASSHGSNTEAFF
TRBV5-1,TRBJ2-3,CASSPPPSGSQTDTQYF
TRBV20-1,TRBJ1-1,CSASGGHWNTEAFF
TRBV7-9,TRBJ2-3,CASSSKLGSGPRTDTQYF
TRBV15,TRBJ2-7,CATSGGQNYEQYF
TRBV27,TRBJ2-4,CASSLGGGTPGVAKNIQYF
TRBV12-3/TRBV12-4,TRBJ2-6,CASSLEGTFGPQVVSGANVLTF
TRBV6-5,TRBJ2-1,CASSYDRQGDYNEQFF
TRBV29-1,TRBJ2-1,CSAKLLAALHSYNEQFF
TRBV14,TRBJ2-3,CASSQDVEGLFVWGGGTDTQYF
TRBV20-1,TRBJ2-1,CSVPIGAGDYNEQFF
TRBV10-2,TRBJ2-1,CASSPGALGNEQFF
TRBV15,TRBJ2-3,CATSRARDRGRSPLDTQYF
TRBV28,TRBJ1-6,CASSRPTGNNSPLHF
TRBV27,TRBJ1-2,CASSFPGGGGYTF
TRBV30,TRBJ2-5,CAWSSPGLAGEETQYF
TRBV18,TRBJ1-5,CASSPTGLRQGAASSNQPQHF
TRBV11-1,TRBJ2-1,CASSSGRFAGQGSNEQFF
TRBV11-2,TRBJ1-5,CASSLSVGQGPQHF
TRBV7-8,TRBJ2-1,CASSDSPGLFSYNEQFF
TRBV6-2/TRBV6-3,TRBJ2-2,CASSRDLNTGELFF
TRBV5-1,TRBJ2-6,CASSLARGPGANVLTF
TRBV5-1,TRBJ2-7,CAISDTGEQYF
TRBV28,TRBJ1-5,CASRITPWPGISNQPQHF
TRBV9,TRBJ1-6,CASSDGDLGYSPLHF
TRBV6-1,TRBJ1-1,CASSARGNRDTEAFF
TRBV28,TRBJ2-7,CASSYGIRGEQYF
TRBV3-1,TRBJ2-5,CASSQRLGRDQNF
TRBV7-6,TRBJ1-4,CASSTPGLSEKLFF
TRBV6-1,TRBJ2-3,CASRNRERGTDTQYF
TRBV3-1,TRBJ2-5,CASSQDWQGPSMTQYF
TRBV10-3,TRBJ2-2,CAVRGTNTGELFF
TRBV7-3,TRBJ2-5,CASSPQAGQETQYF
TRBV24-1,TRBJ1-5,CATIGDSNQPQHF
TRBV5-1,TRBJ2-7,CASSLRVTGYLYEQYF
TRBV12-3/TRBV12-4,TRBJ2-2,CASRGGTANTGELFF
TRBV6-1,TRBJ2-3,CASRELVGRRDTQYF
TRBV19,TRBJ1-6,CASSILPDPTRDSPLHF
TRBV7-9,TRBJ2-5,CASSSNGRGETQYF
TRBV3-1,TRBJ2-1,CASSQPGLLSNEQFF
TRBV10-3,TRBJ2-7,CAISAQRTSGTFFYEQYF
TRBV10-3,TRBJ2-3,CAISESAGRTDTQYF